A selection of T cell receptor beta chains follows, all from one sample in a study of siplizumab effects on memory and regulatory T cells. Clones were read by immunoSEQ multiplex PCR, and TCRdb kept only the in-frame ones, dropping some. The sample consists of 75,000 to 100,000 clones, over 90% of them appearing once. The sample consisted of non-Treg CD4+ T cells sorted from blood. All receptors derive from a human donor in good health. The CDR3 runs from the conserved cysteine through the conserved F or W. The D gene is left open where the match is weak. Size tells how often a clone was seen (once, few, many) or the class of an expanded clone, and some rows leave it out.

D: .
V: TRBV5-1
J: TRBJ2-1
size: .
CDR3: CASSLSQGGEQFF
DNA: TGCGCCAGCAGCCTATCTCAGGGGGGTGAGCAGTTCTTC

D: TRBD2
V: TRBV19
J: TRBJ2-2
size: .
CDR3: CASSPRTSGRAVSGELFF
DNA: TGTGCCAGTAGTCCCCGGACTAGCGGGAGGGCCGTGTCCGGGGAGCTGTTTTTT

D: TRBD2
V: TRBV27
J: TRBJ2-7
size: .
CDR3: CASRLAGVGAEQYF
DNA: TGTGCCAGCAGACTAGCGGGAGTAGGAGCCGAGCAGTACTTC

D: .
V: TRBV9
J: TRBJ1-2
size: .
CDR3: CAIPGRLANYGYTF
DNA: TGTGCCATCCCGGGACGGTTAGCTAACTATGGCTACACCTTC

D: .
V: TRBV15
J: TRBJ2-1
size: .
CDR3: CATSLAEDEQFF
DNA: TGTGCCACCAGCCTCGCGGAGGATGAGCAGTTCTTC

D: .
V: TRBV10-1
J: TRBJ2-1
size: .
CDR3: CASSASYSFGEQFF
DNA: TGCGCCAGCAGTGCATCGTACTCCTTTGGTGAGCAGTTCTTC

D: .
V: TRBV6-5
J: TRBJ1-5
size: .
CDR3: CASTRGLGMPQHF
DNA: TGTGCCAGCACCAGGGGCCTAGGGATGCCCCAGCATTTT

D: .
V: TRBV4-1
J: TRBJ1-4
size: .
CDR3: CASSRSSINEKLFF
DNA: TGCGCCAGCAGCCGTAGCTCGATTAATGAAAAACTGTTTTTT

D: TRBD1
V: TRBV25-1
J: TRBJ1-4
size: .
CDR3: CASSATGGWEKLFF
DNA: TGTGCCAGCAGTGCCACAGGGGGCTGGGAAAAACTGTTTTTT

D: .
V: TRBV19
J: TRBJ2-7
size: .
CDR3: CASSIVAAGEQYF
DNA: TGTGCCAGTAGTATTGTAGCGGCTGGCGAGCAGTACTTC

D: .
V: TRBV5-1
J: TRBJ2-6
size: .
CDR3: CASSITPPGANVLTF
DNA: TGCGCCAGCAGCATAACTCCCCCTGGGGCCAACGTCCTGACTTTC

D: .
V: TRBV18
J: TRBJ2-7
size: .
CDR3: CASSPPLAFYEQYF
DNA: TGTGCCAGCTCACCACCCCTAGCTTTCTACGAGCAGTACTTC

D: .
V: TRBV14
J: TRBJ2-7
size: .
CDR3: CASSQDWGRVVDEQYF
DNA: TGTGCCAGCAGCCAAGACTGGGGGAGAGTCGTCGACGAGCAGTACTTC

D: .
V: TRBV28
J: TRBJ1-1
size: .
CDR3: CASSPPSPSLLNTEAFF
DNA: TGTGCCAGCAGCCCCCCCTCCCCCAGTTTACTGAACACTGAAGCTTTCTTT

D: .
V: TRBV11-3
J: TRBJ2-1
size: .
CDR3: CASSLKVGGEQFF
DNA: TGTGCCAGCAGCTTAAAGGTGGGGGGTGAGCAGTTCTTC

D: .
V: TRBV21-1
J: TRBJ1-1
size: .
CDR3: CASSSTTEAFF
DNA: TGTGCCAGCAGCAGTACCACTGAAGCTTTCTTT

D: .
V: TRBV7-9
J: TRBJ2-3
size: .
CDR3: CASSLLASSTDTQYF
DNA: TGTGCCAGCAGCTTATTAGCATCTAGCACAGATACGCAGTATTTT

D: .
V: TRBV29-1
J: TRBJ1-2
size: .
CDR3: CSVDIGVRGYTF
DNA: TGCAGCGTTGATATCGGAGTCCGCGGCTACACCTTC

D: TRBD1
V: TRBV2
J: TRBJ2-2
size: .
CDR3: CASSKQGLNTGELFF
DNA: TGTGCCAGCAGCAAACAGGGGCTGAACACCGGGGAGCTGTTTTTT

D: .
V: TRBV14
J: TRBJ1-3
size: .
CDR3: CASSQGLPRDTIYF
DNA: TGTGCCAGCAGCCAAGGCCTTCCTCGGGACACCATATATTTT

D: TRBD2
V: TRBV28
J: TRBJ2-1
size: .
CDR3: CASWGIASGTSYNEQFF
DNA: TGTGCCAGCTGGGGTATTGCTAGCGGGACCTCCTACAATGAGCAGTTCTTC

D: TRBD2
V: TRBV9
J: TRBJ2-5
size: .
CDR3: CASSQESSGSETQYF
DNA: TGTGCCAGCAGCCAGGAGTCTAGCGGGAGCGAGACCCAGTACTTC

D: .
V: TRBV10-1
J: TRBJ2-3
size: .
CDR3: CASSRDSTDTQYF
DNA: TGCGCCAGCAGCCGCGACAGCACAGATACGCAGTATTTT

D: TRBD1
V: TRBV19
J: TRBJ2-3
size: .
CDR3: CASTRSRDRPTDTQYF
DNA: TGTGCCAGTACGCGGAGCCGGGACAGGCCCACAGATACGCAGTATTTT

D: .
V: TRBV9
J: TRBJ1-3
size: once
CDR3: CASAPPRISGNTIYF
DNA: TGTGCCAGCGCCCCCCCCCGAATCTCTGGAAACACCATATATTTT

D: .
V: TRBV5-4
J: TRBJ2-4
size: .
CDR3: CASSLSGTQNIQYF
DNA: TGTGCCAGCAGCTTGTCTGGGACTCAGAACATTCAGTACTTC

D: TRBD2
V: TRBV7-6
J: TRBJ2-1
size: .
CDR3: CASSLAQGAGAYNEQFF
DNA: TGTGCCAGCAGCTTAGCGCAAGGGGCGGGAGCCTACAATGAGCAGTTCTTC

D: .
V: TRBV11-2
J: TRBJ1-2
size: .
CDR3: CASSPRGGNYGYTF
DNA: TGTGCCAGCAGCCCCCGTGGCGGTAACTATGGCTACACCTTC

D: .
V: TRBV19
J: TRBJ2-5
size: .
CDR3: CASSLRETQYF
DNA: TGTGCCAGTAGTTTACGTGAGACCCAGTACTTC

D: .
V: TRBV20-1
J: TRBJ2-7
size: once
CDR3: CSAETDYEQYF
DNA: TGCAGTGCCGAGACAGATTACGAGCAGTACTTC

D: TRBD2
V: TRBV7-9
J: TRBJ2-7
size: .
CDR3: CASSLGSGRAIDEQYF
DNA: TGTGCCAGCAGCTTAGGTAGCGGGAGGGCCATAGACGAGCAGTACTTC

D: .
V: TRBV11-3
J: TRBJ2-1
size: .
CDR3: CASSKTNGDEQFF
DNA: TGTGCCAGCAGCAAGACCAATGGGGATGAGCAGTTCTTC

D: .
V: TRBV6-6
J: TRBJ2-5
size: once
CDR3: CASSQTVVASLETQYF
DNA: TGTGCCAGCAGCCAAACGGTGGTAGCTTCTTTGGAGACCCAGTACTTC